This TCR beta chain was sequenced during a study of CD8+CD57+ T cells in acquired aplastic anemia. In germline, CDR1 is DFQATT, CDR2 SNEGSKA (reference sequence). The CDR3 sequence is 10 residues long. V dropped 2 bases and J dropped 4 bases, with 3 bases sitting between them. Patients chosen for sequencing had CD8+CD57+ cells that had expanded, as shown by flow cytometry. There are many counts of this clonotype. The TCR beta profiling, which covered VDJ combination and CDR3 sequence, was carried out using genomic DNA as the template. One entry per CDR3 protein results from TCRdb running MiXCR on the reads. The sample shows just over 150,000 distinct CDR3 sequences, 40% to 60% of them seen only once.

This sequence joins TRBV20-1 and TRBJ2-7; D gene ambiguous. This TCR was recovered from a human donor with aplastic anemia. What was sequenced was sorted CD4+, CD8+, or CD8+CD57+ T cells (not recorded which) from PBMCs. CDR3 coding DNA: TGCAGTGCTAGAATATACGAGCAGTACTTC. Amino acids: CSARIYEQYF.